This TCR beta chain is drawn from a study of T cells in Graves' hyperthyroidism and ophthalmopathy. Whole-study context: Before treatment of any kind, peripheral blood was taken at initial diagnosis.

Whole-study findings and limits: Researchers report that a 13 V-J model separated ophthalmopathy from stable hyperthyroidism. Most thyroid clonotypes expanded above 0.001 were also detected in blood.

This clonotype was counted a few times. Its specificity is unknown. This CDR3 has 15 amino acids. Germline CDR1 and CDR2: MRHNA and SNTAGT. The germline V and J ends were trimmed by 5 bases and 4 bases, with 17 bases remaining between them. The investigators amplified TCR beta CDR3 regions from RNA transcripts. HTBI primers were used for first-round RT-PCR of the TCR CDR3. One entry per CDR3 protein results from TCRdb running MiXCR on the multiplex PCR reads. The repertoire has 600,000 to 700,000 distinct CDR3 sequences, 14% to 15% of them found once; the top ten carry around 4.1%. V gene TRBV6-4 combines with J gene TRBJ1-2; no definite D call. The sample consisted of blood. The TCR was taken from a woman in her forties with Graves' ophthalmopathy. The CDR3 region has the DNA TGTGCCAGCAGTCCCCCGGACGGGTCTCGCTATGGCTACACCTTC. This codes for CASSPPDGSRYGYTF.